This T cell receptor beta chain was profiled in a study of shared clonotypes between healthy human individuals. Looking at the study overall: For every donor, three CD4 naive, three CD4 memory, two CD8 naive and one CD8 memory plates were used.

Naive CD8 cells were CD45RO-negative, positively selected for CCR7, excluding terminally differentiated effector memory CD45RA+ cells. Clones were read by immunoSEQ multiplex PCR, and TCRdb kept only the in-frame ones, dropping some. The data contain hundreds of thousands of clones, about 95% of them singletons. Turning to this clone: No antigen is known for it.

The CDR3 is 15 residues long. Germline V gene sequence: CDR1 SGHRS, CDR2 YFSETQ. With 3 bases clipped from V and 5 bases from J, the junction kept 8 bases outside the gene matches. Study findings and constraints: The low donor count limited represented genetic and exposure-history diversity. The four-donor shared clonotypes exceeded non-shared clonotypes in generation probability, with non-shared ones scoring lower.

The chain employs TRBV5-1 and TRBJ2-1; TRBD1 aligns across 7 bases. Sequenced sample: naive CD8+ T cells sorted from blood. The TCR sequence derives from a woman aged 25 to 45 in good health. CDR3 coding DNA: TGCGCCAGCAGCTATCAACAGGGGAGTCACAATGAGCAGTTCTTC. This translates into CASSYQQGSHNEQFF.